Listed below are T cell receptor beta chains from one sample, sequenced in a study of blood T cell repertoires in COVID-19. Produced via immunoSEQ multiplex PCR; TCRdb's table is partial and in-frame only. The table records approximately 250,000 clones, 85% to 95% of them present only once. The sequenced material came from PBMCs or T cells enriched from blood (not recorded which). These TCRs come from a man aged 35-49 years who had been exposed to COVID-19. The CDR3 runs from the conserved cysteine through the conserved F or W. D genes are given only for firm matches. Rows may omit the clone size; those that give it use once, few, many or a size class.

>TRBD2|TRBJ2-1|TRBV19|-
TGTGCCAGTAGTACGGCGACTAGCGGGGACTACAATGAGCAGTTCTTC
CASSTATSGDYNEQFF
>TRBD1|TRBJ1-2|TRBV27|-
TGTGCCAGCAGTTTAGCAGGGGGTCGGAACTATGGCTACACCTTC
CASSLAGGRNYGYTF
>-|TRBJ1-6|TRBV19|once
TGTGCCAGTAGTATAGTAACAAATTCACCCCTCCACTTT
CASSIVTNSPLHF
>-|TRBJ2-7|TRBV28|once
TGTGCCAGCAGTTTTTCAGTGACCTACGAGCAGTACTTC
CASSFSVTYEQYF
>TRBD2|TRBJ2-1|TRBV4-3|-
TGCGCCAGCCACCCCGGACTAGCGGGAGTATCGGCTACGAAATACAATGAGCAGTTCTTC
CASHPGLAGVSATKYNEQFF
>-|TRBJ2-7|TRBV6-5|-
TGTGCCAGCAGTTCCGATACCGGGAGCTCCTACGAGCAGTACTTC
CASSSDTGSSYEQYF
>-|TRBJ1-5|TRBV5-1|once
TGCGCCAGCGATCGGCCAGGTGTGGGTAATCAGCCCCAGCATTTT
CASDRPGVGNQPQHF
>-|TRBJ2-7|TRBV6-5|-
TGTGCCAGCAGGGGAAGGGGCTCCTACGAGCAGTACTTC
CASRGRGSYEQYF
>TRBD1|TRBJ1-5|TRBV28|-
TGTGCCAGCAGTCCGCGGGACAGGGATGGTCAGCCCCAGCATTTT
CASSPRDRDGQPQHF
>TRBD2|TRBJ2-3|TRBV9|-
TGTGCCAGCAGCGTAGCCAGCGGGGCCAGCACAGATACGCAGTATTTT
CASSVASGASTDTQYF
>-|TRBJ1-1|TRBV28|-
TGTGCCAGCAGTTTATCGACTGAAGCTTTCTTT
CASSLSTEAFF
>TRBD1|TRBJ2-7|TRBV19|once
TGTGCCAGTAGTACCGCCAGGGGGCTCGAGCAGTACTTC
CASSTARGLEQYF
>-|TRBJ2-7|TRBV28|-
TGTGCCAGCAGTCAGACGGACAGCTACGAGCAGTACTTC
CASSQTDSYEQYF
>-|TRBJ2-3|TRBV28|once
TGTGCCAGCAGTTTCAAAGGAGCGGGCGACACAGATACGCAGTATTTT
CASSFKGAGDTDTQYF
>TRBD2|TRBJ2-3|TRBV19|once
TGTGCCAGTAGCGGGACTAGCGGGGGGTTCTTGGTAGCTTCTAGCACAGATACGCAGTATTTT
CASSGTSGGFLVASSTDTQYF
>TRBD2|TRBJ2-7|TRBV4-2|-
TGTGCCAGCAGCCAAAGGACTAGCGGGACCTACGAGCAGTACTTC
CASSQRTSGTYEQYF
>-|TRBJ1-2|TRBV6-1|-
TGTGCCAGCAGTGAAGGGCGGGGTAAAGGCTACACCTTC
CASSEGRGKGYTF
>-|TRBJ2-2|TRBV3-1/TRBV3-2|-
TGTGCCAGCAGCCAAGGTATTCGTGAGGGCGACACCGGGGAGCTGTTTTTT
CASSQGIREGDTGELFF
>TRBD1|TRBJ2-7|TRBV10-3|once
TGTGCCATCAGTCCACAGGGGGCGAACGAGCAGTACTTC
CAISPQGANEQYF
>TRBD1|TRBJ1-1|TRBV2|-
TGTGCCAGCAGTGATCTTAGGGGGCGGACTGAAGCTTTCTTT
CASSDLRGRTEAFF
>-|TRBJ2-7|TRBV19|-
TGTGCCAGTAGCCCAGGGGCAGCTAAAGGCTCCGAGCAGTACTTC
CASSPGAAKGSEQYF
>-|TRBJ1-1|TRBV4-1|-
TGCGCCAGCAGCCAAACAGGGACTGAAGCTTTCTTT
CASSQTGTEAFF
>TRBD1|TRBJ1-1|TRBV5-1|-
TGCGCCAGCAGCTCGGGACAGCCCGATATTGAAGCTTTCTTT
CASSSGQPDIEAFF
>TRBD1|TRBJ2-2|TRBV4-3|-
TGCGCCAGCAGCCAAGATCGCGCAGGGGGAAGGCCCGGGGAGCTGTTTTTT
CASSQDRAGGRPGELFF
>-|TRBJ1-1|TRBV5-4|once
TGTGCCAGCAGCCCAAGGACAGCAAGGACTGAAGCTTTCTTT
CASSPRTARTEAFF
>TRBD2|TRBJ2-7|TRBV9|-
TGTGCCAGCAGCAGGGGAGGGGAACTTACCTACGAGCAGTACTTC
CASSRGGELTYEQYF
>-|TRBJ1-4|TRBV5-5|-
TGTGCCAGCAGACGGGATCGAGGCAGTTATGAAAAACTGTTTTTT
CASRRDRGSYEKLFF
>TRBD1|TRBJ1-4|TRBV6-1|-
TGTGCCAGCAGTGAGCCGGGACAGGGGACTGAAAAACTGTTTTTT
CASSEPGQGTEKLFF
>-|TRBJ1-1|TRBV30|-
TGTGCCTGGAGTGAAGGACAGTTGGGGAACACTGAAGCTTTCTTT
CAWSEGQLGNTEAFF
>TRBD2|TRBJ2-2|TRBV27|-
TGTGCCAGCAGTTTTAGCGGGACGAACACCGGGGAGCTGTTTTTT
CASSFSGTNTGELFF
>TRBD1|TRBJ2-5|TRBV18|once
TGTGCCAGCTCAAGCGGACAGGTATCTAAGGTACATAAAGAGACCCAGTACTTC
CASSSGQVSKVHKETQYF
>TRBD1|TRBJ1-2|TRBV6-5|-
TGTGCCAGCAGGACAAAGGGACAGGGAGTCTTAGGCTACACCTTC
CASRTKGQGVLGYTF
>TRBD1|TRBJ1-1|TRBV5-1|-
TGCGCCAGCAGCTCTAACAGGGGGCTGGACACTGAAGCTTTCTTT
CASSSNRGLDTEAFF
>-|TRBJ2-1|TRBV13|-
TGTGCCAGCAGCTCTCAGGGGCCCAGTGAGCAGTTCTTC
CASSSQGPSEQFF
>TRBD1|TRBJ1-5|TRBV7-9|-
TGTGCCAGCAGCCCAGGCGGCAGGGGGTACAATCAGCCCCAGCATTTT
CASSPGGRGYNQPQHF
>-|TRBJ1-5|TRBV28|few
TGTGCCAGCAGTTTTCTTCTAGGGGCCTTACGCAATCAGCCCCAGCATTTT
CASSFLLGALRNQPQHF
>-|TRBJ2-7|TRBV7-2|-
TGTGCCAGCAGCTTAAGTACGGGAAGCGTCCTCTACGAGCAGTACTTC
CASSLSTGSVLYEQYF
>-|TRBJ1-1|TRBV5-6|-
TGTGCCAGCAGCTCTCAAACCTTCGGAGTCACTGAAGCTTTCTTT
CASSSQTFGVTEAFF
>-|TRBJ1-2|TRBV13|-
TGTGCCAGCAACAGGGTTAAGAGTGGCTACACCTTC
CASNRVKSGYTF
>-|TRBJ1-5|TRBV28|-
TGTGCCAGCAGTTTCCTTGAAGTAGGCAGGGGACGGAGTCAGCCCCAGCATTTT
CASSFLEVGRGRSQPQHF
>-|TRBJ2-2|TRBV18|-
TGTGCCAGCTCACCACGGACAGAAGGCACCGGGGAGCTGTTTTTT
CASSPRTEGTGELFF
>-|TRBJ1-5|TRBV15|-
TGTGCCACCAGCAGGGGAGTCGATCAGCCCCAGCATTTT
CATSRGVDQPQHF
>TRBD1|TRBJ2-7|TRBV5-4|-
TGTGCCAGCAGCGTCTCCGGGACAGGGGACTACGAGCAGTACTTC
CASSVSGTGDYEQYF
>-|TRBJ1-3|TRBV5-6|-
TGTGCCAGCAGCTTGCAGGGTTCGGTGACTGGAAACACCATATATTTT
CASSLQGSVTGNTIYF